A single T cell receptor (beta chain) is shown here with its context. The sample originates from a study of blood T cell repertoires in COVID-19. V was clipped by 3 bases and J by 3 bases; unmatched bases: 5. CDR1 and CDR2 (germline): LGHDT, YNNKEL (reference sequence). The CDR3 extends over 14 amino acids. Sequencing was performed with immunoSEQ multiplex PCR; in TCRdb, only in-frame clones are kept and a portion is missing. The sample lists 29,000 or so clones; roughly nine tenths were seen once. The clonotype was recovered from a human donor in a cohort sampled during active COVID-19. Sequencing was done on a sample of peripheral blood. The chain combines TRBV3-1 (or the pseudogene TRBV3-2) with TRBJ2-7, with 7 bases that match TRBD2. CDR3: CASSQGLKLYEQYF. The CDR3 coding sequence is TGTGCCAGCAGCCAGGGACTAAAGCTCTACGAGCAGTACTTC.